The T cell receptor (beta chain) under discussion was sequenced for a study of brain T cells in children with intractable seizures. Germline CDR1 MDHEN, CDR2 SYDVKM. Trimming removed 8 bases from V and 7 bases from J, with 27 bases in between. This CDR3 has 17 amino acids. Time point denoted: blood from clinic visit 5 months post-surgery; TSC patient then seizure free. The table came from immunoSEQ multiplex PCR; TCRdb's copy has only in-frame clones and leaves some out. This repertoire shows about 340,000 clones, over 90% found once; its top ten account for about 6%. Study-wide results and limits: Only CDR3 sequence similarity suggested viral specificity, without known HCMV serostatus.

This clone was seen a single time. Its antigen is not identified. This sequence originates from a boy under two years old with tuberous sclerosis and intractable seizures. The sequences come from peripheral blood, collected 5 to 6 months after surgery. The V gene is TRBV28, the J gene TRBJ1-5; D is perhaps TRBD1 (5 bases). In DNA form, the CDR3 reads TGTGCCAGCCGGGCCGGAACCCTAAAAGGGGTTATGCAGCCCCAGCATTTT. Translated, it gives CASRAGTLKGVMQPQHF.